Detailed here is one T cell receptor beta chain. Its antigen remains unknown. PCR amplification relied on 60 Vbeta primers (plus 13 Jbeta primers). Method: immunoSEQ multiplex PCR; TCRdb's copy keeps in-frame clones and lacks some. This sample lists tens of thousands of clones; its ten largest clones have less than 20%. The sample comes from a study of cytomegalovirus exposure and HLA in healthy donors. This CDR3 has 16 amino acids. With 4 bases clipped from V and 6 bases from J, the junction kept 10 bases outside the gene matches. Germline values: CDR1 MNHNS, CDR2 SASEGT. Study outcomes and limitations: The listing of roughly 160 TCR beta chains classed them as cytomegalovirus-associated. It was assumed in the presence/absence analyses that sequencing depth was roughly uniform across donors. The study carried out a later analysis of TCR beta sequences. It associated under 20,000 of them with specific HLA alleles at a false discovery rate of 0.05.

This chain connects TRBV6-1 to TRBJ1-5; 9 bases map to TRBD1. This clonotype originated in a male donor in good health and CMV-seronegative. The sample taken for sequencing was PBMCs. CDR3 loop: CASSGQPGTGTQPQHF. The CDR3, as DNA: TGTGCCAGCAGTGGACAACCCGGGACAGGGACTCAGCCCCAGCATTTT.